Listed here is a single T cell receptor beta chain. The CDR3 covers 18 residues. V trimming: 0 bases; J trimming: 4 bases; junction bases outside the gene matches: 12. Germline V CDR1 and CDR2: LNHNV, YYDKDF (reference sequence). The entry originates in a study of blood T cell repertoires in COVID-19. Study in general: Acute and convalescent COVID-19 samples came from the United States, Italy and Spain. PBMCs, B-cell-depleted T cells, or T cells provided the cDNA or gDNA that made up the material.

Per the original data handling: How many nucleated cells were present was estimated from reference gene primer amplification. Some clones are missing from TCRdb's copy, which holds only in-frame ones; the method was immunoSEQ multiplex PCR. The DNA was the basis for D and trimming; V, J and clone size are from that table. The repertoire has 130,000 to 150,000 clones, around 82% of them found once; the top ten carry approximately 13%. The clonotype comes from a man aged 55-75 years with active or convalescent COVID-19. The V and J genes are TRBV15 and TRBJ2-3; TRBD2 agrees at 8 bases. Sequenced input: peripheral blood. For the CDR3, the DNA is TGTGCCACCAGCAGAGATTTACTAGCGGTAAACAGGGCAGATACGCAGTATTTT. Encoded protein: CATSRDLLAVNRADTQYF.